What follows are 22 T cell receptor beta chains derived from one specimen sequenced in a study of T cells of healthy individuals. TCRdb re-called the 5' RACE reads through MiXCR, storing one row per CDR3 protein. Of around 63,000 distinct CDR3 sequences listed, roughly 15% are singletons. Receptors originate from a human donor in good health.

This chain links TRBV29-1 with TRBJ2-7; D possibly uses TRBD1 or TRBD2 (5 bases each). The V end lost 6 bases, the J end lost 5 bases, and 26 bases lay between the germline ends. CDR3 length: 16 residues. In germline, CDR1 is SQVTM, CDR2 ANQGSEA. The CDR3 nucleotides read TGCAGCGTCAAATTCCCCGGGACCGCCCCGTCGGACGAGCAGTACTTC. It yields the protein CSVKFPGTAPSDEQYF.

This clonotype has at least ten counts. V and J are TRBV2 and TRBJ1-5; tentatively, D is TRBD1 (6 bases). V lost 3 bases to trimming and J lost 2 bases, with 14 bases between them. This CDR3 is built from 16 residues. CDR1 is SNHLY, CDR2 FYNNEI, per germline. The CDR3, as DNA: TGTGCCAGCAGTGAGCGACAGGTGGGGGGCAATCAGCCCCAGCATTTT. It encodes CASSERQVGGNQPQHF. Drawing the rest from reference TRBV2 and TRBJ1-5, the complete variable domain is EPEVTQTPSHQVTQMGQEVILRCVPISNHLYFYWYRQILGQKVEFLVSFYNNEISEKSEIFDDQFSVERPDGSNFTLKIRSTKLEDSAMYFCASSERQVGGNQPQHFGDGTRLSIL.

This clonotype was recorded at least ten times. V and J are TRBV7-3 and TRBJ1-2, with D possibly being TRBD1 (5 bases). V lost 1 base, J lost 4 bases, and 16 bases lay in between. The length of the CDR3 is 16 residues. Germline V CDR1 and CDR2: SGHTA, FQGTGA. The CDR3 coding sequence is TGTGCCAGCAGCTTAAAGGGGCACACTACCTCCTATGGCTACACCTTC. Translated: CASSLKGHTTSYGYTF.

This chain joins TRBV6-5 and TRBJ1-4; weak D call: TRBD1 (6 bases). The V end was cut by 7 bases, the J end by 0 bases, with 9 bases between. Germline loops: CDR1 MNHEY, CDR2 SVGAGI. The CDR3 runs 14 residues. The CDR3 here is CASKGGTTNEKLFF. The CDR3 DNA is TGTGCCAGCAAGGGGGGGACAACTAATGAAAAACTGTTTTTT.

CDR3 DNA sequence: TGCGCCAGCAGCTTGGCCGAGGGGCCCGACGGGGAGCTGTTTTTT. This gives the protein CASSLAEGPDGELFF. The J gene is TRBJ2-2, the V gene TRBV5-1; the D call may be TRBD1 or TRBD2 (5 bases each). The germline CDR1 and CDR2 sequences are SGHRS and YFSETQ. This CDR3 is built from 15 residues. V shed 0 bases and J shed 7 bases, with 13 bases lying between them.

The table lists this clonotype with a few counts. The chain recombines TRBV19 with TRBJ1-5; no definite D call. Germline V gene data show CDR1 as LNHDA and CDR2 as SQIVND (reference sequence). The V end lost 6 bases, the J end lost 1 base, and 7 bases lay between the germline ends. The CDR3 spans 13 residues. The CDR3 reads CASRFGSNQPQHF. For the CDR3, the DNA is TGTGCCAGTAGATTTGGGAGCAATCAGCCCCAGCATTTT.

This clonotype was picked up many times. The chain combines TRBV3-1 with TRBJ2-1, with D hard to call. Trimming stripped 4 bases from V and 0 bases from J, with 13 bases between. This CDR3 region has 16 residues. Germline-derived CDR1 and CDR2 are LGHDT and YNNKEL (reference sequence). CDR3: CASSPRALSSYNEQFF. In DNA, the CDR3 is TGTGCCAGCAGCCCTAGGGCGTTAAGCTCCTACAATGAGCAGTTCTTC.

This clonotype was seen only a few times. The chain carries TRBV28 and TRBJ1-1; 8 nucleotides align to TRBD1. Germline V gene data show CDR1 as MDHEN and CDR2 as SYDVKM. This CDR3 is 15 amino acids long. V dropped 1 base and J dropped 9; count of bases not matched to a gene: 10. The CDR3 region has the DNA TGTGCCAGCAGTTTATTAGGGACAGGAGATTATAAAGCTTTCTTT. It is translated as CASSLLGTGDYKAFF. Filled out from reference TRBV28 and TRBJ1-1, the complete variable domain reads DVKVTQSSRYLVKRTGEKVFLECVQDMDHENMFWYRQDPGLGLRLIYFSYDVKMKEKGDIPEGYSVSREKKERFSLILESASTNQTSMYLCASSLLGTGDYKAFFGQGTRLTVV.

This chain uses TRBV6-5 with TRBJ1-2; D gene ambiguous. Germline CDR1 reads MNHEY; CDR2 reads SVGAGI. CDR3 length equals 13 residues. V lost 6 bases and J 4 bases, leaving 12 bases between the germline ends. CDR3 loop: CASRVRVGYGYTF. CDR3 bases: TGTGCCAGCAGAGTGAGGGTCGGCTATGGCTACACCTTC.

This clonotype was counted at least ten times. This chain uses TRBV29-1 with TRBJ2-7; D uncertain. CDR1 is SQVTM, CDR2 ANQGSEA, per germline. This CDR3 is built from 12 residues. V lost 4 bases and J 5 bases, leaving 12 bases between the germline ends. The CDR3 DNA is TGCAGCGTTGCTGGCGGCGGCGACGAGCAGTACTTC. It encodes CSVAGGGDEQYF.

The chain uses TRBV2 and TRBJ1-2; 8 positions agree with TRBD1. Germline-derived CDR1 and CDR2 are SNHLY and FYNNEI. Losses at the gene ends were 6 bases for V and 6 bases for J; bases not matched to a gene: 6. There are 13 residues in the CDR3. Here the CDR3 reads CASSRQGLDGYTF. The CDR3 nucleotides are TGTGCCAGCAGCCGACAGGGGCTGGATGGCTACACCTTC.

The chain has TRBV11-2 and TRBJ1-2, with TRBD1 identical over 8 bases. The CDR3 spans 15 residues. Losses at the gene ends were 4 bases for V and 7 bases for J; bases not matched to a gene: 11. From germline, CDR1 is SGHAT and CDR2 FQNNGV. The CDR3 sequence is CASSSLAGGAGGYTF. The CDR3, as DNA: TGTGCCAGCAGCTCCTTGGCAGGGGGCGCGGGTGGCTACACCTTC.

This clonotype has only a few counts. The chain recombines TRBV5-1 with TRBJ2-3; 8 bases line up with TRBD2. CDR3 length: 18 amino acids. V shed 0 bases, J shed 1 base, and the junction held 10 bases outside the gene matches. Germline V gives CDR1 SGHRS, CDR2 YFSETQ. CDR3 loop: CASSLDPSGGIGTDTQYF. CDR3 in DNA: TGCGCCAGCAGCTTGGATCCCAGCGGGGGCATAGGCACAGATACGCAGTATTTT.

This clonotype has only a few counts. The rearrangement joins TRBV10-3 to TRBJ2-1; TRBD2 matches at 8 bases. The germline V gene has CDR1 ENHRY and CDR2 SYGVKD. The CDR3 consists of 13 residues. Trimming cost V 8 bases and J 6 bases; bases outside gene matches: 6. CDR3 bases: TGTGCCATCGGTAATAGCGGGACCAATGAGCAGTTCTTC. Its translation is CAIGNSGTNEQFF.

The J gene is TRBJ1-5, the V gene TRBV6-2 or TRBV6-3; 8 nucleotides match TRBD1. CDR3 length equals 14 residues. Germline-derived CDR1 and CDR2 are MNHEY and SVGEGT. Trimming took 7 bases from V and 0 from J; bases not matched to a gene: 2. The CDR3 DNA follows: TGTGCCAGCACCCAGGGGGCTAGCAATCAGCCCCAGCATTTT. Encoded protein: CASTQGASNQPQHF.

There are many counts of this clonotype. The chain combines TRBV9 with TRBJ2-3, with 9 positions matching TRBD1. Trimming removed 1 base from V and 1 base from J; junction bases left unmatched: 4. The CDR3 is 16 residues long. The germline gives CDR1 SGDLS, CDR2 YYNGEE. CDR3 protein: CASSVPTGGGTDTQYF. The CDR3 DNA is TGTGCCAGCAGCGTACCTACAGGGGGCGGCACAGATACGCAGTATTTT.

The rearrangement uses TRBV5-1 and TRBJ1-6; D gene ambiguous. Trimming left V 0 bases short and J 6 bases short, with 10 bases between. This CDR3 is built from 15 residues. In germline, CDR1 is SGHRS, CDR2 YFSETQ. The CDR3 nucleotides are TGCGCCAGCAGCTTGGACAGAGCTCTTAATTCACCCCTCCACTTT. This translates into CASSLDRALNSPLHF.

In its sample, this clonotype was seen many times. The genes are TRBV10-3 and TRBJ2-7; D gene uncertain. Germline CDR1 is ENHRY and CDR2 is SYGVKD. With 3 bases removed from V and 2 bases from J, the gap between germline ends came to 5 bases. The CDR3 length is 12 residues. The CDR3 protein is CAISEGAYEQYF. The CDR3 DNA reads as TGTGCCATCAGTGAAGGTGCCTACGAGCAGTACTTC.

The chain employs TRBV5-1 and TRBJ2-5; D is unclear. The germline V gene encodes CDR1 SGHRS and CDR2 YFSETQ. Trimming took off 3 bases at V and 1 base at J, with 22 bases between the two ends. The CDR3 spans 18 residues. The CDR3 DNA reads TGCGCCAGCAGCTCAGGAGATACTTACCAAGAGACCCAAGAGACCCAGTACTTC. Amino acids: CASSSGDTYQETQETQYF.

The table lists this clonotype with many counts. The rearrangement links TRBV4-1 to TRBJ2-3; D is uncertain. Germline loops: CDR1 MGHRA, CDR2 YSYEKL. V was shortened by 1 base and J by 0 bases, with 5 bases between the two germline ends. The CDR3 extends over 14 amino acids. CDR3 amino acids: CASSQVTSTDTQYF. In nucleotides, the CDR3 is TGCGCCAGCAGCCAAGTAACCAGCACAGATACGCAGTATTTT.

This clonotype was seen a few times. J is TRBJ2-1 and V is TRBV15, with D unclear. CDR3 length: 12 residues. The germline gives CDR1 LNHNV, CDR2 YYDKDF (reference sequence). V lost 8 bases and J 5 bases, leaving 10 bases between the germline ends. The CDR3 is CATGVENNEQFF. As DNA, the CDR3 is TGTGCCACCGGGGTTGAGAACAATGAGCAGTTCTTC.

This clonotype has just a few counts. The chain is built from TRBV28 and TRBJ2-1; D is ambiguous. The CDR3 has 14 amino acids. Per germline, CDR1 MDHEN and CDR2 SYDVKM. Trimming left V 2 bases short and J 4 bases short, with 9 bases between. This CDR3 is CASSLTTIYNEQFF. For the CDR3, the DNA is TGTGCCAGCAGTTTAACGACCATTTACAATGAGCAGTTCTTC.